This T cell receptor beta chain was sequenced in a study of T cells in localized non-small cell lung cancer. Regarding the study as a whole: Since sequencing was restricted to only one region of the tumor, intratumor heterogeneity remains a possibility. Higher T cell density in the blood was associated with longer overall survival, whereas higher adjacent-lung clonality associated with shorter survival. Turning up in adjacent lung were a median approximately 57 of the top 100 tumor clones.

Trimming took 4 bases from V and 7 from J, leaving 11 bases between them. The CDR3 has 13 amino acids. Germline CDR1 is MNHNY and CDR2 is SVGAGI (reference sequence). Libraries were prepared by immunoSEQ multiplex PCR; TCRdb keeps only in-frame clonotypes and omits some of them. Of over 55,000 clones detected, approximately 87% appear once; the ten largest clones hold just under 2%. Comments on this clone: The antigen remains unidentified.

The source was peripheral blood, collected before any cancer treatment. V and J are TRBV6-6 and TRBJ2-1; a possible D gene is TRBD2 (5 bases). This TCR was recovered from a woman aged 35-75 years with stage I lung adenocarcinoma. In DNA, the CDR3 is TGTGCCAGCAGTTTTTTAGAGGGAAATGAGCAGTTCTTC. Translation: CASSFLEGNEQFF.